This T cell receptor beta chain was identified in a study of blood T cell repertoires in COVID-19. TCRdb's table, derived via immunoSEQ multiplex PCR, lists solely in-frame clones and lacks some. In the table there are about 140,000 clones, about 88% of which are singletons. The CDR3 covers 16 residues. Germline V gene data show CDR1 as SGHDT and CDR2 as YYEEEE. V was clipped by 4 bases and J by 4 bases, with 17 bases between them. The sequence was collected from a human donor in a cohort sampled during active COVID-19. This chain joins TRBV5-6 and TRBJ2-2; perhaps TRBD2 as D (6 bases). The sample taken for sequencing was peripheral blood. Here the CDR3 DNA reads TGTGCCAGCAGCCTGGTTGGGGGGTTTGGCACCGGGGAGCTGTTTTTT. Encoded protein: CASSLVGGFGTGELFF. Drawing the rest from reference TRBV5-6 and TRBJ2-2, the complete variable domain is DAGVTQSPTHLIKTRGQQVTLRCSPKSGHDTVSWYQQALGQGPQFIFQYYEEEERQRGNFPDRFSGHQFPNYSSELNVNALLLGDSALYLCASSLVGGFGTGELFFGEGSRLTVL.